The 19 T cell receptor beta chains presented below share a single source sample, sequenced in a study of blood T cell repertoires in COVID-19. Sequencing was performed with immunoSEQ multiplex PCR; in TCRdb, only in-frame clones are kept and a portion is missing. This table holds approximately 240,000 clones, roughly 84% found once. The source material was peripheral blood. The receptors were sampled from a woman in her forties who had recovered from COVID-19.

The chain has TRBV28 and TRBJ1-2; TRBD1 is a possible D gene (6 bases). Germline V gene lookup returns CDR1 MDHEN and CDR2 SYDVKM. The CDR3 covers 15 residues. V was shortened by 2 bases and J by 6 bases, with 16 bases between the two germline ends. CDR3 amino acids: CASSLTQWTANGYTF. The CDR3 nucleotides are TGTGCCAGCAGTTTAACCCAATGGACAGCGAATGGCTACACCTTC.

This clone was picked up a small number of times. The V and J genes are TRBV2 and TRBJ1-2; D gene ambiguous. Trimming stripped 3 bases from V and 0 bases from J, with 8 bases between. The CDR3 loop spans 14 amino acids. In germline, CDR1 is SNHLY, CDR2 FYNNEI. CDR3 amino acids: CASSDDGPNYGYTF. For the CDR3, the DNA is TGTGCCAGCAGTGATGATGGGCCTAACTATGGCTACACCTTC. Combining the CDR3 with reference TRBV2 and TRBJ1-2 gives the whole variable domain EPEVTQTPSHQVTQMGQEVILRCVPISNHLYFYWYRQILGQKVEFLVSFYNNEISEKSEIFDDQFSVERPDGSNFTLKIRSTKLEDSAMYFCASSDDGPNYGYTFGSGTRLTVV.

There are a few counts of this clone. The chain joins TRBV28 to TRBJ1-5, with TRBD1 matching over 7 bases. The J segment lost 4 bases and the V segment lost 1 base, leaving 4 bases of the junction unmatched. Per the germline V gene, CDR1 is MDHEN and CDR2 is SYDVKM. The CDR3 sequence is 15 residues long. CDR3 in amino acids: CASSLSVTGNQPQHF. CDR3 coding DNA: TGTGCCAGCAGTTTATCCGTGACAGGGAATCAGCCCCAGCATTTT.

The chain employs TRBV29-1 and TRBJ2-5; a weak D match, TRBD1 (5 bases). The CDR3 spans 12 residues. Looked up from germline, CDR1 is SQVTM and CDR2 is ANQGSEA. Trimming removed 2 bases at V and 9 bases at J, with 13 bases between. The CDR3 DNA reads TGCAGCGTTGAATGGGGCAGTAACGCCCAGTACTTC. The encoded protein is CSVEWGSNAQYF.

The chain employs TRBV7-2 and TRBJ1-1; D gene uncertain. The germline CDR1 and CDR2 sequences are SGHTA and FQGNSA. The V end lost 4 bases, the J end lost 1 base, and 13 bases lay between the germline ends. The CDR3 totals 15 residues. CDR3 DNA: TGTGCCAGCAGCTCAGACCCTAGATCGAACACTGAAGCTTTCTTT. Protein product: CASSSDPRSNTEAFF.

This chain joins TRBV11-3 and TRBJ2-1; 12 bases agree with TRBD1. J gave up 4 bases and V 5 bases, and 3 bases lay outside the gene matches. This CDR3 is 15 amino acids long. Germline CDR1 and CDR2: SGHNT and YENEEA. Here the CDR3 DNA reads TGTGCCAGCAGCAGGGACAGGGGGCCTTACAATGAGCAGTTCTTC. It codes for CASSRDRGPYNEQFF.

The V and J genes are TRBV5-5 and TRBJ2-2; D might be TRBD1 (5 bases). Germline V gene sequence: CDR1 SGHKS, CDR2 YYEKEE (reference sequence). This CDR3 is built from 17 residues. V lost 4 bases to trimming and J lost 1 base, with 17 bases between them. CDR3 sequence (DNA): TGTGCCAGCAGCATTATGTCAGGGTCGGGGAACACCGGGGAGCTGTTTTTT. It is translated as CASSIMSGSGNTGELFF.

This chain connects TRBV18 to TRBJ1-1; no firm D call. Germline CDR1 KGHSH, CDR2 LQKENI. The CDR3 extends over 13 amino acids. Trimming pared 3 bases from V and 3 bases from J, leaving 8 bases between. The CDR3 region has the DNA TGTGCCAGCTCACCGACAACCGACACTGAAGCTTTCTTT. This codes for CASSPTTDTEAFF.

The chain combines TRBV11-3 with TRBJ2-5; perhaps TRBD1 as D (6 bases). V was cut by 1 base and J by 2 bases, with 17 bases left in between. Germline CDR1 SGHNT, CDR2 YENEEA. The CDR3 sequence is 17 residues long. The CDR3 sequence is CASSLGWGPAEQETQYF. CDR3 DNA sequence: TGTGCCAGCAGCTTAGGTTGGGGGCCTGCCGAACAAGAGACCCAGTACTTC.

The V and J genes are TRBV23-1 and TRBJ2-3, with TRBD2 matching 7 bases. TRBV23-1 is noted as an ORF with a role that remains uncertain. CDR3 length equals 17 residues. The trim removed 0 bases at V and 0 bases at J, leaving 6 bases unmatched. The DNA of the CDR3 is TGCGCCAGCAGTCAATCTCCCCCCGGGGGGAGCACAGATACGCAGTATTTT. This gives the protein CASSQSPPGGSTDTQYF.

This chain's CDR3 is CASSLAGQGRNSPLHF. The CDR3 DNA is TGTGCCAGCAGCTTAGCTGGACAGGGACGTAATTCACCCCTCCACTTT. The genes are TRBV7-2 and TRBJ1-6, with 8 nucleotides matching TRBD1. V gave up 0 bases and J gave up 6 bases; unmatched junction bases: 4. This CDR3 is built from 16 residues. Germline CDR1 SGHTA, CDR2 FQGNSA.

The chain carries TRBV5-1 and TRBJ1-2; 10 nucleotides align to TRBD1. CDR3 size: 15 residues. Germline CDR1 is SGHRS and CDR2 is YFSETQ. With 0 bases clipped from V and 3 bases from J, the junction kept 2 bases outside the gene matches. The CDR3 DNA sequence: TGCGCCAGCAGCTTGGGAGGGACAGGGGACTATGGCTACACCTTC. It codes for CASSLGGTGDYGYTF.

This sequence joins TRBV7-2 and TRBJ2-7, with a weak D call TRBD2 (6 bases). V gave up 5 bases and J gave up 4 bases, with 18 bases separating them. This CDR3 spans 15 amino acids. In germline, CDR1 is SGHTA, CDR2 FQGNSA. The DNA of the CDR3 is TGTGCCAGCAGCCTTCAGCCGGGACTTGTATACGAGCAGTACTTC. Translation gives CASSLQPGLVYEQYF.

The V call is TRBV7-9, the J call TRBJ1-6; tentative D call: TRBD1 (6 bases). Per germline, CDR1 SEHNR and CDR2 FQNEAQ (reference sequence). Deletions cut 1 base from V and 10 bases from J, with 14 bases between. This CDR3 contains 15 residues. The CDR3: CASSLVGGANSPLHF. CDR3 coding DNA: TGTGCCAGCAGCTTAGTAGGGGGGGCAAACTCACCCCTCCACTTT.

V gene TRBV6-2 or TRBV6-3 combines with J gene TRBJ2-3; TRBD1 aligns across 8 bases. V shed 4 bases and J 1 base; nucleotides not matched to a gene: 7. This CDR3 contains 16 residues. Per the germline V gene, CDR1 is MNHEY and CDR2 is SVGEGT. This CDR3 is CASSSGTGTRTDTQYF. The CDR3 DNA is TGTGCCAGCAGTTCGGGGACAGGTACCCGCACAGATACGCAGTATTTT.

CDR3 sequence: CAISRREGDSPLHF. The DNA of the CDR3 is TGTGCCATCAGTCGAAGGGAGGGGGATTCACCCCTCCACTTT. The chain links TRBV10-3 to TRBJ1-6; possible D gene TRBD1, 6 bases. Germline CDR1 reads ENHRY; CDR2 reads SYGVKD. Trimming pared 5 bases from V and 8 bases from J, leaving 13 bases between. The CDR3 loop spans 14 amino acids.

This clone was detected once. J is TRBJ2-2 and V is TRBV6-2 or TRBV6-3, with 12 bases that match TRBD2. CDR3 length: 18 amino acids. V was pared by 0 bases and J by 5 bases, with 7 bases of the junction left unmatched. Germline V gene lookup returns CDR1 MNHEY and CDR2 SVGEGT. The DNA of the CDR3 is TGTGCCAGCAGTTACTCGTGGCTAGCGGGAGGGTCGACCGGGGAGCTGTTTTTT. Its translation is CASSYSWLAGGSTGELFF.

CDR3 loop: CASSRTGDEKLFF. The CDR3 DNA follows: TGTGCCAGTAGTAGGACAGGGGATGAAAAACTGTTTTTT. This chain links TRBV19 with TRBJ1-4, with 9 bases lining up with TRBD1. With 4 bases clipped from V and 6 bases from J, the junction kept 0 bases outside the gene matches. In germline, CDR1 is LNHDA, CDR2 SQIVND (reference sequence). CDR3 length equals 13 residues.

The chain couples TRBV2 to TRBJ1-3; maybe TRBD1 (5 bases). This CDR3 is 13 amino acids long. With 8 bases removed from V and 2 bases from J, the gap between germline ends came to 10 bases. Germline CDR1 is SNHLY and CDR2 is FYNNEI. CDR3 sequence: CASRQGTGNTIYF. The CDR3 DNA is TGTGCCAGCCGCCAGGGAACTGGAAACACCATATATTTT.